The 11 T cell receptor beta chains in this list originate from one sample, sequenced in a study of T cells in Graves' hyperthyroidism and ophthalmopathy. What was amplified from RNA transcripts were TCR beta CDR3 regions. The TCR CDR3 was amplified in a first-round RT-PCR using the HTBI primer set. TCRdb re-called the multiplex PCR reads with MiXCR, one entry per CDR3 protein. The repertoire consists of about 620,000 distinct CDR3 sequences, with 15% to 20% occurring once and the leading ten covering 3.5% to 4%. Specimen: blood. The origin of the receptors is a woman aged 25 to 39 with Graves' hyperthyroidism.

The chain joins TRBV28 to TRBJ1-5, with D uncertain. CDR1 is MDHEN and CDR2 is SYDVKM in the germline V gene. V lost 4 bases, J lost 6 bases, and 4 bases lay in between. This CDR3 is built from 11 residues. CDR3 coding DNA: TGTGCCAGCAGTTCCCCTCAGCCCCAGCATTTT. This codes for CASSSPQPQHF.

This chain links TRBV7-9 with TRBJ2-6; no reliable D call. This CDR3 contains 14 residues. The V gene lost 5 bases and the J gene lost 0 bases, with 5 bases spanning the gap. Germline CDR1 and CDR2: SEHNR and FQNEAQ (reference sequence). The CDR3 protein is CASSRRSGANVLTF. In DNA, the CDR3 is TGTGCCAGCAGCCGACGCTCTGGGGCCAACGTCCTGACTTTC. Looking up the rest from reference TRBV7-9 and TRBJ2-6 gives the full variable domain: DTGVSQNPRHKITKRGQNVTFRCDPISEHNRLYWYRQTLGQGPEFLTYFQNEAQLEKSRLLSDRFSAERPKGSFSTLEIQRTEQGDSAMYLCASSRRSGANVLTFGAGSRLTVL.

This clonotype was picked up a small number of times. Written as DNA, the CDR3 is TGTGCCAGCGGATTGAGGGCGGGAATTTCCTACAATGAGCAGTTCTTC. Translation: CASGLRAGISYNEQFF. This chain links TRBV11-2 with TRBJ2-1, with D tentatively TRBD2 (6 bases). The germline gives CDR1 SGHAT, CDR2 FQNNGV. The CDR3 runs to 16 residues. V was trimmed by 8 bases and J by 1 base, leaving 18 bases between them. Complete variable domain (other parts from reference TRBV11-2 and TRBJ2-1): EAGVAQSPRYKIIEKRQSVAFWCNPISGHATLYWYQQILGQGPKLLIQFQNNGVVDDSQLPKDRFSAERLKGVDSTLKIQPAKLEDSAVYLCASGLRAGISYNEQFFGPGTRLTVL.

The gene calls are TRBV27 and TRBJ2-6; D is unresolved. Germline loops: CDR1 MNHEY, CDR2 SMNVEV (reference sequence). This CDR3 region has 16 residues. V shed 5 bases and J shed 1 base, with 12 bases lying between them. CDR3 DNA: TGTGCCAGCAGTCCCCAATGGGGTTCTGGGGCCAACGTCCTGACTTTC. Translated, it gives CASSPQWGSGANVLTF.

The chain is built from TRBV28 and TRBJ1-4; D gene ambiguous. Between the trimmed V and J ends, which lost 3 bases and 5 bases, there was a span of 16 bases. CDR3 size: 16 residues. Germline V gene data show CDR1 as MDHEN and CDR2 as SYDVKM. The CDR3 sequence: CASSFIGSDENEKLFF. DNA of the CDR3: TGTGCCAGCAGTTTCATCGGCAGCGACGAGAATGAAAAACTGTTTTTT.

This clonotype was seen ten or more times. This sequence joins TRBV27 and TRBJ2-3; D not resolved. Germline V gene sequence: CDR1 MNHEY, CDR2 SMNVEV (reference sequence). Trimming shortened V by 2 bases and J by 7 bases, and 4 bases separated the two germline ends. The CDR3 contains 11 residues. DNA of the CDR3: TGTGCCAGCAGTTTAGCGAATACGCAGTATTTT. Its translation is CASSLANTQYF.

This clonotype has only a few counts. The chain carries TRBV6-5 and TRBJ2-2; 11 positions match TRBD2. Germline-derived CDR1 and CDR2 are MNHEY and SVGAGI. The CDR3 runs 19 residues. V trimming: 0 bases; J trimming: 1 base; junction bases outside the gene matches: 7. The CDR3 coding sequence is TGTGCCAGCAGTTACTCGTCTAGCGGGAGGCCCGGGAACACCGGGGAGCTGTTTTTT. It codes for CASSYSSSGRPGNTGELFF.

J is TRBJ1-6 and V is TRBV20-1, with TRBD1 matching 7 bases. This CDR3 region has 14 residues. V shed 5 bases and J 7 bases; nucleotides not matched to a gene: 8. Per the germline V gene, CDR1 is DFQATT and CDR2 is SNEGSKA (reference sequence). CDR3 residues: CSAPSTGNNSPLHF. The CDR3 nucleotides are TGCAGTGCTCCTTCGACAGGGAACAATTCACCCCTCCACTTT.

This clonotype was found many times. The V gene is TRBV2, the J gene TRBJ2-2; D is perhaps TRBD2 (6 bases). The CDR3 sequence is 14 residues long. The V gene's germline CDR1 is SNHLY and CDR2 FYNNEI. Trimming removed 6 bases from V and 1 base from J, with 9 bases in between. The CDR3 spells CASSVAENTGELFF. Here the CDR3 DNA reads TGTGCCAGCAGCGTAGCGGAGAACACCGGGGAGCTGTTTTTT. Full variable domain (missing parts from reference TRBV2 and TRBJ2-2): EPEVTQTPSHQVTQMGQEVILRCVPISNHLYFYWYRQILGQKVEFLVSFYNNEISEKSEIFDDQFSVERPDGSNFTLKIRSTKLEDSAMYFCASSVAENTGELFFGEGSRLTVL.

This chain joins TRBV7-2 and TRBJ2-2; D gene unclear. V shed 3 bases and J shed 3 bases, with 5 bases lying between them. The germline V gene has CDR1 SGHTA and CDR2 FQGNSA. The CDR3 extends over 13 amino acids. CDR3 in amino acids: CASSFPYTGELFF. CDR3 nucleotide sequence: TGTGCCAGCAGCTTCCCGTACACCGGGGAGCTGTTTTTT.

This clonotype showed up many times. The rearrangement links TRBV6-2 or TRBV6-3 to TRBJ1-5, with D maybe TRBD1 (5 bases). Deletions cut 2 bases from V and 5 bases from J, with 10 bases between. Germline lookup yields CDR1 MNHEY and CDR2 SVGEGT. The CDR3 sequence is 14 residues long. The DNA for the CDR3 is TGTGCCAGCAGTTACGACAGTGAATATCAGCCCCAGCATTTT. Translating it yields CASSYDSEYQPQHF.